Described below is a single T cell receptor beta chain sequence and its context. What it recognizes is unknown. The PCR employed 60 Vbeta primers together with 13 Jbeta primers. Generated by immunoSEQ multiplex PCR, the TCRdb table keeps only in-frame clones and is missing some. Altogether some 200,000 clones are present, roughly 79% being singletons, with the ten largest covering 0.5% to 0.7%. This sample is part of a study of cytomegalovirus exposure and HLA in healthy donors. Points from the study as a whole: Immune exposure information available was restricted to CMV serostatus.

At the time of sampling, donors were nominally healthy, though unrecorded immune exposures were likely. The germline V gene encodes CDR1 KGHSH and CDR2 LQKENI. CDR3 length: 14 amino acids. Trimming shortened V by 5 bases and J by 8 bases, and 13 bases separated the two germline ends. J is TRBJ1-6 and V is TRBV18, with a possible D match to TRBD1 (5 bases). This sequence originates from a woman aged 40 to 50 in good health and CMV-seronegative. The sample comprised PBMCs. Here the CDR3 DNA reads TGTGCCAGCTCAATCGGGACGGGGGATTCACCCCTCCACTTT. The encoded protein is CASSIGTGDSPLHF.